A single sample gave rise to the 28 T cell receptor beta chains below, sequenced in a study of T cell changes during pregnancy in multiple sclerosis (dated by TCRdb to about 2019). To prepare the library, the immunoSEQ multiplex PCR assay was applied. TCRdb provides this immuneACCESS table in a form limited to in-frame rearrangements. Some clones are lacking; in checked studies, under half of them reflect an unresolved V gene, and why the rest are absent is not known. Across this sample there are 60,000 or so clones, with roughly 92% seen only once. The top ten hold more than 0.7% of the sample. The starting material was peripheral blood, obtained in the first trimester of pregnancy. These receptors all stem from a female donor with multiple sclerosis, enrolled in a pregnancy study.

The CDR3 region is CASSLGSLGTVGYTF. In DNA, the CDR3 is TGTGCCAGCAGCTTAGGCTCCTTGGGGACAGTGGGCTACACCTTC. The chain recombines TRBV7-9 with TRBJ1-2; 7 nucleotides agree with TRBD1. The CDR3 has 15 residues. The trim removed 1 base at V and 8 bases at J, leaving 10 bases unmatched. CDR1 and CDR2 (germline): SEHNR, FQNEAQ (reference sequence).

The V and J genes are TRBV6-5 and TRBJ1-5, with D tentatively TRBD1 (6 bases). Trimming took 6 bases from V and 5 from J, leaving 17 bases between them. CDR3 length equals 15 residues. Germline V lookup: CDR1 MNHEY, CDR2 SVGAGI. CDR3 DNA sequence: TGTGCCAGCAGACCTTCGGGGGGCACGGATCAGCCCCAGCATTTT. This encodes CASRPSGGTDQPQHF.

This clone was seen only once. This rearrangement joins TRBV27 to TRBJ2-2; TRBD2 is a possible D gene (7 bases). The germline V and J ends were trimmed by 5 bases and 2 bases, with 15 bases remaining between them. This CDR3 spans 16 amino acids. Germline loops: CDR1 MNHEY, CDR2 SMNVEV (reference sequence). CDR3 bases: TGTGCCAGCAGTGGATCCGGGGGGCTTAACACCGGGGAGCTGTTTTTT. Protein: CASSGSGGLNTGELFF.

The CDR3 here is CASSLDWGRVTTEAFF. CDR3 DNA sequence: TGTGCCAGCAGCTTAGACTGGGGCAGAGTAACCACTGAAGCTTTCTTT. This chain joins TRBV7-9 and TRBJ1-1; maybe TRBD1 (5 bases). V was pared by 1 base and J by 4 bases, with 16 bases between. This CDR3 has 16 amino acids. Germline V gene sequence: CDR1 SEHNR, CDR2 FQNEAQ (reference sequence).

V and J are TRBV7-9 and TRBJ2-2, with D perhaps TRBD1 (6 bases). V was cut by 6 bases and J by 1 base, with 12 bases left in between. The CDR3 covers 15 residues. The germline V gene encodes CDR1 SEHNR and CDR2 FQNEAQ (reference sequence). CDR3 residues: CASRAGALNTGELFF. The DNA of the CDR3 is TGTGCCAGCAGAGCAGGGGCCCTGAACACCGGGGAGCTGTTTTTT. The whole variable domain, filled in from reference TRBV7-9 and TRBJ2-2, reads DTGVSQNPRHKITKRGQNVTFRCDPISEHNRLYWYRQTLGQGPEFLTYFQNEAQLEKSRLLSDRFSAERPKGSFSTLEIQRTEQGDSAMYLCASRAGALNTGELFFGEGSRLTVL.

The V call is TRBV7-2, the J call TRBJ2-2, with D possibly TRBD1 on 5 matching bases. CDR1 and CDR2 (germline): SGHTA, FQGNSA. V shed 5 bases and J shed 7 bases, with 20 bases lying between them. This CDR3 region has 16 residues. In DNA, the CDR3 is TGTGCCAGCAGCCCCCCTGGGGCCGTAAGGAGCGGGGAGCTGTTTTTT. Translation gives CASSPPGAVRSGELFF.

This clone was seen a handful of times. This sequence joins TRBV30 and TRBJ1-5; TRBD1 is a possible D gene (6 bases). The V and J ends lost 3 bases and 1 base respectively, with 13 bases between them. The CDR3 has 15 amino acids. CDR1 is GTSNPN, CDR2 SVGIG, per germline (reference sequence). The CDR3 here is CAWSVGARSNQPQHF. The CDR3 DNA reads as TGTGCCTGGAGCGTGGGGGCGCGGAGCAATCAGCCCCAGCATTTT.

The rearrangement uses TRBV15 and TRBJ1-1, with D possibly being TRBD1 (5 bases). Trimming pared 4 bases from V and 5 bases from J, leaving 20 bases between. Germline CDR1 and CDR2: LNHNV and YYDKDF (reference sequence). The CDR3 contains 16 residues. The CDR3 is CATSISGGGLRTEAFF. The DNA of the CDR3 is TGTGCCACCAGCATTAGCGGTGGGGGTTTGAGAACTGAAGCTTTCTTT.

The chain carries TRBV6-5 and TRBJ1-1; 7 bases are shared with TRBD1. With 2 bases clipped from V and 5 bases from J, the junction kept 8 bases outside the gene matches. Per the germline V gene, CDR1 is MNHEY and CDR2 is SVGAGI. CDR3 length equals 15 residues. The CDR3 bases are TGTGCCAGCAGTTACGACAGGGCCCTTAGGACTGAAGCTTTCTTT. Encoded protein: CASSYDRALRTEAFF.

The chain joins TRBV15 to TRBJ1-5, with D hard to call. The CDR3 sequence is 15 residues long. V gave up 5 bases and J gave up 3 bases, with 14 bases separating them. CDR1 and CDR2 (germline): LNHNV, YYDKDF (reference sequence). CDR3 protein: CATSEKRTYNQPQHF. Written as DNA, the CDR3 is TGTGCCACCAGCGAGAAAAGGACTTACAATCAGCCCCAGCATTTT.

In its sample, this clone was seen once. The rearrangement links TRBV6-6 to TRBJ1-5; 7 bases fit TRBD1. CDR3 length: 13 amino acids. CDR1 MNHNY and CDR2 SVGAGI come from the germline V gene (reference sequence). The junction had 7 bases not matched to a gene; V was cut back by 8 bases and J by 6 bases. CDR3 protein: CASVGQAGQPQHF. As DNA, the CDR3 is TGTGCCAGCGTCGGACAGGCCGGTCAGCCCCAGCATTTT.

This clone was counted a single time. This chain joins TRBV4-3 and TRBJ2-7; 12 bases match TRBD2. In germline, CDR1 is LGHNA, CDR2 YSLEER. V dropped 2 bases and J dropped 2; count of bases not matched to a gene: 4. The CDR3 is made up of 16 amino acids. The CDR3 protein is CASSQFSSGGAYEQYF. CDR3 bases: TGCGCCAGCAGCCAATTTTCTAGCGGGGGGGCCTACGAGCAGTACTTC.

The chain links TRBV15 to TRBJ1-5; perhaps TRBD1 as D (5 bases). Trimming removed 0 bases from V and 4 bases from J, with 7 bases in between. The CDR3 loop spans 14 amino acids. Germline CDR1 reads LNHNV; CDR2 reads YYDKDF (reference sequence). CDR3 sequence (DNA): TGTGCCACCAGCAGAGATAGGGGAAATCAGCCCCAGCATTTT. Amino acid sequence: CATSRDRGNQPQHF.

The genes are TRBV9 and TRBJ1-2, with D unclear. This CDR3 spans 13 amino acids. V was clipped by 4 bases and J by 1 base, with 8 bases between them. Germline CDR1 SGDLS, CDR2 YYNGEE. This CDR3 is CASSPTGNYGYTF. DNA for the CDR3: TGTGCCAGCAGCCCAACCGGTAACTATGGCTACACCTTC.

V gene TRBV30 combines with J gene TRBJ2-7, with TRBD1 matching over 9 bases. V lost 4 bases, J lost 3 bases, and 4 bases stayed unmatched. CDR3 length equals 13 residues. The V gene's germline CDR1 is GTSNPN and CDR2 SVGIG (reference sequence). CDR3 sequence reads: CAWMRTGVYEQYF. CDR3 DNA sequence: TGTGCCTGGATGCGGACAGGGGTCTACGAGCAGTACTTC.

This sequence joins TRBV2 and TRBJ2-7; 10 positions agree with TRBD2. Per the germline V gene, CDR1 is SNHLY and CDR2 is FYNNEI. Trimming removed 3 bases from V and 2 bases from J; junction bases left unmatched: 7. The CDR3 length is 16 residues. The CDR3 DNA reads as TGTGCCAGCAGTGAGACTTTACTAGCGGGGACCTACGAGCAGTACTTC. This gives the protein CASSETLLAGTYEQYF.

This clone has a single count. Here the CDR3 reads CASSLPGDQPQHF. CDR3 in DNA: TGTGCCAGCAGTTTACCAGGGGATCAGCCCCAGCATTTT. This sequence joins TRBV28 and TRBJ1-5, with D possibly matching TRBD1 (6 bases). CDR3 length: 13 amino acids. V lost 2 bases, J lost 5 bases, and 7 bases lay in between. CDR1 MDHEN and CDR2 SYDVKM come from the germline V gene.

The genes are TRBV7-2 and TRBJ2-3; TRBD2 might be the D (6 bases). This CDR3 contains 16 residues. Per germline, CDR1 SGHTA and CDR2 FQGNSA. Trimming stripped 2 bases from V and 1 base from J, with 13 bases between. In DNA, the CDR3 is TGTGCCAGCAGCTTACTGGGGACTCCCGGCACAGATACGCAGTATTTT. Protein: CASSLLGTPGTDTQYF.

The chain carries TRBV2 and TRBJ1-6; D gene unclear. CDR1 and CDR2 from the germline V gene are SNHLY and FYNNEI. V was shortened by 8 bases and J by 15 bases, with 11 bases between the two germline ends. This CDR3 region has 10 residues. In nucleotides, the CDR3 is TGTGCCAGCTCAGGCTCTGGCCTCCACTTT. It encodes CASSGSGLHF.

This sequence joins TRBV19 and TRBJ1-3; 10 nucleotides agree with TRBD1. J lost 3 bases, V lost 9 bases, and 5 bases had no gene match. CDR1 is LNHDA, CDR2 SQIVND, per germline (reference sequence). The CDR3 has 14 residues. The CDR3 DNA reads TGTGCCAGCTCCGGGACAGGGGTTGGAAACACCATATATTTT. Translating gives CASSGTGVGNTIYF.

The V call is TRBV18, the J call TRBJ2-4, with TRBD2 matching over 9 bases. Germline V gene lookup returns CDR1 KGHSH and CDR2 LQKENI. J gave up 6 bases and V 0 bases, and 6 bases lay outside the gene matches. This CDR3 comprises 16 residues. The CDR3 loop reads CASSPPSAAGGNIQYF. Here the CDR3 DNA reads TGTGCCAGCTCACCACCGAGCGCAGCGGGGGGAAACATTCAGTACTTC.

The CDR3 spells CASSKWDRSTDTQYF. DNA for the CDR3: TGTGCCAGCAGTAAGTGGGACAGGAGCACAGATACGCAGTATTTT. The chain couples TRBV6-5 to TRBJ2-3; 8 positions match TRBD1. The CDR3 is made up of 15 amino acids. V was pared by 5 bases and J by 0 bases, with 4 bases of the junction left unmatched. Germline values: CDR1 MNHEY, CDR2 SVGAGI.

This clone was counted a single time. The CDR3 reads CAISEPGLAAVEQYF. CDR3 coding DNA: TGTGCCATCAGTGAGCCAGGACTAGCGGCCGTGGAGCAGTACTTC. V gene TRBV10-3 combines with J gene TRBJ2-7, with 10 bases that match TRBD2. Per the germline V gene, CDR1 is ENHRY and CDR2 is SYGVKD. V shed 2 bases and J 7 bases; nucleotides not matched to a gene: 8. CDR3 length: 15 residues.

The V call is TRBV11-2, the J call TRBJ2-3; no definite D call. Germline CDR1 SGHAT, CDR2 FQNNGV. Trimming cost V 5 bases and J 2 bases, with 5 bases left between them. The CDR3 length is 12 residues. The CDR3 loop reads CASSPSTDTQYF. The CDR3 DNA reads TGTGCCAGCAGCCCGTCCACAGATACGCAGTATTTT.

The chain has TRBV5-4 and TRBJ2-7; 8 nucleotides line up with TRBD1. This CDR3 contains 14 residues. Germline assignment: CDR1 SGHNT and CDR2 YYREEE (reference sequence). V trimming: 4 bases; J trimming: 2 bases; junction bases outside the gene matches: 5. For the CDR3, the DNA is TGTGCCAGCAGCCCCCAGGGGGCGGCCTACGAGCAGTACTTC. Its protein product is CASSPQGAAYEQYF.

The rearrangement links TRBV19 to TRBJ2-7; D is undetermined. Trimming took 1 base from V and 4 from J, leaving 8 bases between them. This CDR3 comprises 13 residues. Germline assignment: CDR1 LNHDA and CDR2 SQIVND (reference sequence). The CDR3 sequence is CASSIGSPYEQYF. The CDR3 region has the DNA TGTGCCAGTAGTATAGGTAGTCCGTACGAGCAGTACTTC.

This chain uses TRBV14 with TRBJ2-1; 14 nucleotides agree with TRBD2. The CDR3 has 19 amino acids. Germline V gives CDR1 SGHDN, CDR2 FVKESK. V lost 7 bases to trimming and J lost 3 bases; unmatched junction nucleotides: 14. In DNA, the CDR3 is TGTGCCAGCAACCCTGGACTAGCGGGGGGTCCCAGAGTCTACAATGAGCAGTTCTTC. Amino acids: CASNPGLAGGPRVYNEQFF.

The chain has TRBV19 and TRBJ1-1; D is perhaps TRBD1 (5 bases). The ends were cut back, 5 bases at V and 11 bases at J, with 12 bases in the middle. The CDR3 consists of 11 residues. Germline CDR1 is LNHDA and CDR2 is SQIVND (reference sequence). The CDR3 region has the DNA TGTGCCAGTAGTCTACGGGGGGGGGCTTTCTTT. Translated: CASSLRGGAFF.